This T cell receptor beta chain is drawn from a study of radiotherapy plus CTLA-4 blockade in lung cancer. This clone was detected a few times. The table came from immunoSEQ multiplex PCR; TCRdb's copy has only in-frame clones and leaves some out. This sample has 34,000 or so clones, with 75% found just once. Germline CDR1 and CDR2: SGHVS and FNYEAQ. Trimming left V 3 bases short and J 3 bases short, with 11 bases between. This CDR3 spans 15 amino acids. Here the sequenced sample was peripheral blood, taken from a patient treated with radiotherapy plus ipilimumab. The receptor's source is a human donor with non-small cell lung cancer that progressed on radiotherapy plus ipilimumab. The chain couples TRBV7-6 to TRBJ2-2, with D tentatively TRBD2 (6 bases). The CDR3 DNA follows: TGTGCCAGCAGCTTCACGGGAGCTTACACCGGGGAGCTGTTTTTT. It codes for CASSFTGAYTGELFF.